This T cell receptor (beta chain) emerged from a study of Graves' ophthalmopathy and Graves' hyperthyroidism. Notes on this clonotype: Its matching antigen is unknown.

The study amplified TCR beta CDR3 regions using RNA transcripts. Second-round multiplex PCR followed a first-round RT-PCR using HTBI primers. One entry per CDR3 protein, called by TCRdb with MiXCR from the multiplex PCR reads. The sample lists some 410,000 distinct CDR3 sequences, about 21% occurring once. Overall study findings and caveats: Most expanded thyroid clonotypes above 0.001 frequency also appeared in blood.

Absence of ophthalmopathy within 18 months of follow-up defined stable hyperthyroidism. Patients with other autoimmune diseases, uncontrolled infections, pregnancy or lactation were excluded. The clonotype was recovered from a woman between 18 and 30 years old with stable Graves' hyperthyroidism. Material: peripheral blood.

The CDR3 DNA sequence: TGTGCCAGCAGTATTGCTGACCTTTACTCCTACGAGCAGTACTTC. Protein: CASSIADLYSYEQYF. This sequence joins TRBV28 and TRBJ2-7, with unresolved D. The germline V and J ends were trimmed by 5 bases and 0 bases, with 14 bases remaining between them. Germline V gene lookup returns CDR1 MDHEN and CDR2 SYDVKM. This CDR3 has 15 residues.